This T cell receptor (beta chain) appears in the sequencing data of a study of OX40 agonist ivuxolimab in advanced cancers. Germline CDR1 SGHVS, CDR2 FQNEAQ. The germline V and J ends were trimmed by 1 base and 6 bases, with 7 bases remaining between them. The CDR3 extends over 12 amino acids. Overall study results and limits: The specificity for antigen of the expanded peripheral T cells was not determined. The CD4+ and CD8+ T cells in the blood had expanded clonally by week 6 at 0.1 to 3.0 mg/kg.

This clone appeared a single time. Antigen unknown. Sequencing was performed with immunoSEQ multiplex PCR; in TCRdb, only in-frame clones are kept and a portion is missing. The repertoire holds around 110,000 clones, with approximately 90% as singletons. Researchers took blood at baseline, on cycle 4 day 1, and on cycle 7 day 1. This rearrangement joins TRBV7-8 to TRBJ2-7; D unresolved. The material was CD4+ or CD8+ T cells sorted from blood, obtained in a trial of the OX40 agonist ivuxolimab. The TCR originated in an adult with an advanced solid tumor such as melanoma, head and neck, liver or kidney cancer. CDR3 bases: TGTGCCAGCAGCTTAGTGATCGGCGAGCAGTACTTC. Translated: CASSLVIGEQYF.